This TCR beta chain was recorded in a study of T cell responses to AZD1222 COVID-19 vaccine. Across the study: Combined were second doses at about 4 or about 12 weeks.

Libraries were prepared by immunoSEQ multiplex PCR; TCRdb keeps only in-frame clonotypes and omits some of them. The sample lists 150,000 to 200,000 clones; around 90% were seen once. Trimming left V 1 base short and J 5 bases short, with 12 bases between. The CDR3 loop spans 14 amino acids. Germline loops: CDR1 MNHNS, CDR2 SASEGT. Sequencing was performed on peripheral blood, taken on day 0 of AZD1222 vaccination. The chain uses TRBV6-1 and TRBJ2-7, with TRBD1 as a possible D gene (6 bases). This TCR was recovered from an adult in good health. The CDR3 nucleotides read TGTGCCAGCAGTGAAGTGGGCAGGGGCCACGAGCAGTACTTC. It specifies CASSEVGRGHEQYF.